The 20 T cell receptor beta chains reported below all come from one sample, sequenced in a study of CD8 T cells in Susac syndrome. With random hexamers, roughly 0.45 to 1 ug RNA was reverse transcribed. TCRdb re-called the immunoSEQ multiplex PCR reads through MiXCR, storing one row per CDR3 protein. This table has some 140,000 distinct CDR3 sequences, 85% to 95% appearing once. Sequences were obtained from CD8+ T cells from PBMCs. The receptors were gathered from a human donor with Susac syndrome.

This chain links TRBV12-3 or TRBV12-4 with TRBJ2-5; the D gene is possibly TRBD1 (8 bases). This CDR3 is 15 amino acids long. The V and J ends lost 7 bases and 4 bases respectively, with 19 bases between them. Here the CDR3 reads CASTPLDREGETQYF. In DNA form, the CDR3 reads TGTGCCAGCACCCCATTGGACAGGGAGGGAGAGACCCAGTACTTC.

The V and J genes are TRBV6-5 and TRBJ2-5; D gene ambiguous. Trimming stripped 3 bases from V and 1 base from J, with 3 bases between. The CDR3 contains 12 residues. CDR1 and CDR2 from the germline V gene are MNHEY and SVGAGI. The CDR3 is CASSYAQETQYF. CDR3 nucleotides: TGTGCCAGCAGTTATGCCCAAGAGACCCAGTACTTC.

The chain combines TRBV30 with TRBJ2-5, with 7 bases lining up with TRBD2. CDR1 and CDR2 from the germline V gene are GTSNPN and SVGIG (reference sequence). Trimming at V came to 2 bases and at J to 3 bases, leaving 18 bases not matched to a gene. The CDR3 totals 18 residues. This chain's CDR3 is CAWSTTEASGILKETQYF. CDR3 DNA sequence: TGTGCCTGGAGTACAACCGAGGCTAGCGGAATCTTAAAAGAGACCCAGTACTTC.

The V and J genes are TRBV9 and TRBJ2-1, with 7 nucleotides matching TRBD2. The CDR3 covers 16 residues. Germline V gives CDR1 SGDLS, CDR2 YYNGEE. The trim removed 0 bases at V and 6 bases at J, leaving 9 bases unmatched. The CDR3 bases are TGTGCCAGCAGCGTAGTTGGGGGGGGAGGGCCCAATGAGCAGTTCTTC. Translated: CASSVVGGGGPNEQFF.

The gene calls are TRBV7-9 and TRBJ2-7; TRBD1 is a possible D gene (6 bases). The CDR3 loop spans 14 amino acids. V was clipped by 1 base and J by 4 bases, with 11 bases between them. Per the germline V gene, CDR1 is SEHNR and CDR2 is FQNEAQ (reference sequence). CDR3 in amino acids: CASSLVGTPYEQYF. The CDR3 nucleotides read TGTGCCAGCAGCTTAGTGGGGACACCTTACGAGCAGTACTTC.

The V and J genes are TRBV14 and TRBJ2-7; no clear D gene. The CDR3 is 9 amino acids. Germline assignment: CDR1 SGHDN and CDR2 FVKESK. V was shortened by 10 bases and J by 3 bases, with 4 bases between the two germline ends. In DNA, the CDR3 is TGTGCCATCCTCTACGAGCAGTACTTC. Amino acid sequence: CAILYEQYF. Full variable domain (rest looked up from reference TRBV14 and TRBJ2-7): EAGVTQFPSHSVIEKGQTVTLRCDPISGHDNLYWYRRVMGKEIKFLLHFVKESKQDESGMPNNRFLAERTGGTYSTLKVQPAELEDSGVYFCAILYEQYFGPGTRLTVT.

The rearrangement links TRBV25-1 to TRBJ1-2; a possible D gene is TRBD1 (6 bases). Germline CDR1 MGHDK, CDR2 SYGVNS. The CDR3 loop spans 13 amino acids. V lost 8 bases and J 8 bases, leaving 18 bases between the germline ends. The CDR3 DNA sequence: TGTGCCAGCGGCTACTCAGGGGCGGGCGGCTACACCTTC. Translation: CASGYSGAGGYTF.

This clonotype was recorded once. V and J are TRBV7-6 and TRBJ2-6; D is perhaps TRBD1 or TRBD2 (5 bases each). CDR1 is SGHVS, CDR2 FNYEAQ, per germline. Deletions cut 7 bases from V and 0 bases from J, with 10 bases between. The CDR3 length is 15 residues. The CDR3 DNA reads TGTGCCAGCAAAGCAGGGAGCTCTGGGGCCAACGTCCTGACTTTC. It codes for CASKAGSSGANVLTF.

The rearrangement uses TRBV7-6 and TRBJ2-3, with D tentatively TRBD2 (6 bases). CDR3 length equals 15 residues. V lost 5 bases and J lost 3, with 15 bases in between. The germline V gene encodes CDR1 SGHVS and CDR2 FNYEAQ. The CDR3 DNA reads TGTGCCAGCAGCCCCGTTGGAGGGGTAACAGATACGCAGTATTTT. Protein sequence: CASSPVGGVTDTQYF.

The chain couples TRBV19 to TRBJ2-7; 13 bases are a match to TRBD2. The germline CDR1 and CDR2 sequences are LNHDA and SQIVND (reference sequence). Trimming removed 3 bases from V and 2 bases from J; junction bases left unmatched: 1. The CDR3 has 15 residues. The CDR3 here is CASSMGLAGTYEQYF. In nucleotides, the CDR3 is TGTGCCAGTAGTATGGGACTAGCGGGAACCTACGAGCAGTACTTC.

The chain employs TRBV6-5 and TRBJ1-2; possibly TRBD1 for D (6 bases). The CDR3 totals 14 residues. From germline, CDR1 is MNHEY and CDR2 SVGAGI. V was trimmed by 0 bases and J by 6 bases, leaving 11 bases between them. The DNA of the CDR3 is TGTGCCAGCAGTTACTCCGGGGGGCGGGATGGCTACACCTTC. Translated, it gives CASSYSGGRDGYTF.

The CDR3: CASGVPSYEQYF. CDR3 coding DNA: TGTGCCAGCGGTGTGCCCTCCTACGAGCAGTACTTC. This rearrangement joins TRBV12-3 or TRBV12-4 to TRBJ2-7; D is uncertain. V gave up 8 bases and J gave up 0 bases, with 8 bases separating them. This CDR3 is 12 amino acids long.

V usage is TRBV30 and J usage is TRBJ2-1; 7 nucleotides match TRBD2. The CDR3 consists of 14 residues. The germline gives CDR1 GTSNPN, CDR2 SVGIG (reference sequence). With V trimmed by 0 bases and J by 7 bases, 6 bases remained unmatched. The CDR3 DNA is TGTGCCTGGAGTGTCACTAGCGCGATGAATGAGCAGTTCTTC. Amino acid sequence: CAWSVTSAMNEQFF.

The chain combines TRBV24-1 with TRBJ2-5; D is undetermined. This CDR3 has 12 amino acids. V lost 0 bases and J lost 3, with 1 base in between. CDR1 KGHDR and CDR2 SFDVKD come from the germline V gene. CDR3 amino acids: CATSDLEETQYF. The CDR3 DNA reads TGTGCCACCAGTGATTTGGAAGAGACCCAGTACTTC.

This chain connects TRBV20-1 to TRBJ2-7, with 10 bases aligning to TRBD1. The germline V gene has CDR1 DFQATT and CDR2 SNEGSKA (reference sequence). J lost 3 bases, V lost 4 bases, and 6 bases had no gene match. The length of the CDR3 is 14 residues. The CDR3 loop reads CSANPGQGLYEQYF. CDR3 bases: TGCAGTGCTAATCCGGGACAGGGGCTCTACGAGCAGTACTTC.

This sequence joins TRBV24-1 and TRBJ2-7; the match to TRBD1 covers 7 bases. The CDR3 length is 16 residues. Germline loops: CDR1 KGHDR, CDR2 SFDVKD. The V segment lost 1 base and the J segment 1 base; nucleotides outside the gene matches: 6. The CDR3 protein is CATSDLRSRGSYEQYF. For the CDR3, the DNA is TGTGCCACCAGTGATTTAAGGTCCAGGGGGTCCTACGAGCAGTACTTC.

The V call is TRBV25-1, the J call TRBJ2-1, with 12 bases aligning to TRBD2. Germline V CDR1 and CDR2: MGHDK, SYGVNS. The CDR3 loop spans 18 amino acids. After removal of 0 bases from V and 8 bases from J, the junction contained 11 bases not matched to a gene. The CDR3 is CASSEYPSGRGFADEQFF. CDR3 bases: TGTGCCAGCAGTGAATATCCTAGCGGGAGGGGATTTGCGGATGAGCAGTTCTTC.

The chain uses TRBV10-1 and TRBJ1-2; D gene uncertain. V was shortened by 3 bases and J by 4 bases, with 9 bases between the two germline ends. Germline assignment: CDR1 WNHNN and CDR2 SYGVQD (reference sequence). CDR3 length: 13 amino acids. CDR3 nucleotide sequence: TGCGCCAGCAGTGAAGGCGGACCCTATGGCTACACCTTC. It yields the protein CASSEGGPYGYTF.

The J gene is TRBJ2-1, the V gene TRBV30; 9 nucleotides align to TRBD2. CDR3 size: 14 residues. Germline V CDR1 and CDR2: GTSNPN, SVGIG (reference sequence). Unmatched junction bases numbered 10, after V lost 3 bases and J lost 10 bases. The CDR3: CAWSVGLAVDEQFF. The CDR3 DNA reads TGTGCCTGGAGCGTGGGACTAGCAGTAGACGAGCAGTTCTTC.

The chain couples TRBV5-6 to TRBJ2-4; D perhaps matches TRBD2 (6 bases). Germline lookup yields CDR1 SGHDT and CDR2 YYEEEE. CDR3 size: 13 residues. V gave up 0 bases and J gave up 13 bases, with 14 bases separating them. The CDR3, as DNA: TGTGCCAGCAGCTTGGGGTCTTGGGGAGGACAGTACTTC. Its translation is CASSLGSWGGQYF. The full variable domain, its missing parts supplied by reference TRBV5-6 and TRBJ2-4, is DAGVTQSPTHLIKTRGQQVTLRCSPKSGHDTVSWYQQALGQGPQFIFQYYEEEERQRGNFPDRFSGHQFPNYSSELNVNALLLGDSALYLCASSLGSWGGQYFGAGTRLSVL.